This T cell receptor (beta chain) was sequenced for a study of T cell responses to AZD1222 COVID-19 vaccine. Some clones are missing from TCRdb's copy, which holds only in-frame ones; the method was immunoSEQ multiplex PCR. The sample has 110,000 to 150,000 clones; 92% are singletons. CDR1 SGDLS and CDR2 YYNGEE come from the germline V gene. The ends were cut back, 6 bases at V and 0 bases at J, with 16 bases in the middle. There are 16 residues in the CDR3. The source of this sequence is an adult who received the AZD1222 COVID-19 vaccine. This chain joins TRBV9 and TRBJ2-1; possibly TRBD2 for D (5 bases). Sequenced material: peripheral blood, taken 28 days after the second AZD1222 dose. CDR3 coding DNA: TGTGCCAGCACCCTAGCTACTGGCAGCTCCTACAATGAGCAGTTCTTC. It yields the protein CASTLATGSSYNEQFF.